This TCR beta chain was identified in a study of beta chain features in type 1 diabetes. The length of the CDR3 is 17 residues. Trimming shortened V by 0 bases and J by 3 bases, and 15 bases separated the two germline ends. Germline V gives CDR1 SGDLS, CDR2 YYNGEE. Whole-study results and caveats: Among all four CD4+ subsets, Type 1 diabetes patients had TCRB CDR3s that were moderately but significantly shorter. In type 1 diabetes patients, VDJ junctions had fewer insertions; deletions at these junctions were more frequent. Sequencing used cDNA, and cells with high TCR expression could therefore be over-represented. Researchers reported that naive, central memory and Treg TCRB repertoires appeared more similar in patients than in healthy donors.

All sorted populations exceeded 95% purity. Details on this clone: Its antigen remains unidentified.

Reverse transcription of all isolated RNA meant that expressed TCRB transcripts were sequenced. Here immunoSEQ multiplex PCR was the method, and the copy in TCRdb shows in-frame clones only, minus some. Here the sample spans some 170,000 clones, about 63% being singletons. The sequence derives from a man aged 25-45 years with type 1 diabetes. Sequencing used naive CD4+ T cells from blood. The chain is built from TRBV9 and TRBJ2-2; a possible D gene is TRBD1 (6 bases). The CDR3 nucleotides are TGTGCCAGCAGCGTAGGTCAGGGGAATAGGGACACCGGGGAGCTGTTTTTT. Protein sequence: CASSVGQGNRDTGELFF.